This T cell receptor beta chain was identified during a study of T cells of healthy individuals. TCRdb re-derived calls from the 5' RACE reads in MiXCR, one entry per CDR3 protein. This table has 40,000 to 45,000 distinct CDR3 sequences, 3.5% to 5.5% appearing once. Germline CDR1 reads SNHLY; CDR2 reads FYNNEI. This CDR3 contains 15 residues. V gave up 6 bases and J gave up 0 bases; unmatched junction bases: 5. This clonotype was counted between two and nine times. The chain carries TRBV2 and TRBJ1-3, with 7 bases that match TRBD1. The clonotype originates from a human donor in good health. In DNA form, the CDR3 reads TGTGCCAGCAGCGAGACAGGGAACTCTGGAAACACCATATATTTT. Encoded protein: CASSETGNSGNTIYF.